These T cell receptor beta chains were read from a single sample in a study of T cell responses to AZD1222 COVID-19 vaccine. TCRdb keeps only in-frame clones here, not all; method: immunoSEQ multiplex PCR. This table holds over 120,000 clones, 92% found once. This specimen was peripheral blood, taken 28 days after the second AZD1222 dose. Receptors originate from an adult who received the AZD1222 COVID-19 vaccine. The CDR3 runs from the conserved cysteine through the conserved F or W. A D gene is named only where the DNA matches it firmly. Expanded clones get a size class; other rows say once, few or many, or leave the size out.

CASSPDSYQPQHF,TGTGCCAGCTCACCAGACAGCTATCAGCCCCAGCATTTT,TRBJ1-5,.,.,TRBV18
CASSLDGTQPQHF,TGCGCCAGCAGCTTGGACGGGACTCAGCCCCAGCATTTT,TRBJ1-5,.,once,TRBV5-1
CASNHGGTDTQYF,TGCGCCAGCAACCATGGGGGCACAGATACGCAGTATTTT,TRBJ2-3,.,.,TRBV5-1
CASSLVGRPNTEAFF,TGCGCCAGCAGCTTGGTGGGCAGACCGAACACTGAAGCTTTCTTT,TRBJ1-1,.,.,TRBV5-1
CSVALGWGRETQYF,TGCAGCGTTGCACTAGGGTGGGGGCGAGAGACCCAGTACTTC,TRBJ2-5,.,.,TRBV29-1
CASKVDRATPGELFF,TGCGCCAGCAAAGTGGACAGGGCAACGCCCGGGGAGCTGTTTTTT,TRBJ2-2,TRBD1,.,TRBV4-3
CAISWDGSYEQYF,TGTGCCATCAGCTGGGACGGCTCCTACGAGCAGTACTTC,TRBJ2-7,.,.,TRBV10-3
CSAGGGQNQPQHF,TGCAGCGCTGGGGGGGGCCAAAATCAGCCCCAGCATTTT,TRBJ1-5,.,.,TRBV29-1
CASSGDNNYGYTF,TGCGCCAGCAGCGGGGACAATAACTATGGCTACACCTTC,TRBJ1-2,.,.,TRBV5-1
CASSGATRDTYSYEQYF,TGTGCCAGCAGTGGGGCGACCCGGGACACCTATTCCTACGAGCAGTACTTC,TRBJ2-7,.,.,TRBV2
CASTPRQLLSGNTIYF,TGTGCCAGCACACCGAGACAGTTACTCTCTGGAAACACCATATATTTT,TRBJ1-3,.,once,TRBV19
CASNPGLDNEQFF,TGTGCCAGCAACCCGGGACTAGACAATGAGCAGTTCTTC,TRBJ2-1,TRBD2,.,TRBV7-9
CASSQRQGNYGYTF,TGCGCCAGCAGCCAAAGGCAGGGGAACTATGGCTACACCTTC,TRBJ1-2,.,.,TRBV4-1
CASSELAGKGSGNTIYF,TGTGCCAGCAGTGAATTGGCCGGGAAGGGCTCTGGAAACACCATATATTTT,TRBJ1-3,.,.,TRBV25-1
CASSHRQGGNEQYF,TGTGCCAGTAGTCACCGACAGGGTGGAAACGAGCAGTACTTC,TRBJ2-7,TRBD1,.,TRBV19
CASSRQGFEAFF,TGTGCCAGCAGTCGACAGGGGTTTGAAGCTTTCTTT,TRBJ1-1,TRBD1,.,TRBV28
CASSPGQGYGIQYF,TGTGCCAGCAGCCCAGGACAGGGGTATGGCATTCAGTACTTC,TRBJ2-4,TRBD1,.,TRBV11-2
CASSPPYREDYGYTF,TGTGCCAGCAGTCCTCCGTACAGGGAGGACTATGGCTACACCTTC,TRBJ1-2,.,.,TRBV2
CASNYQGEGQPQHF,TGTGCCAGCAACTACCAGGGAGAGGGACAGCCCCAGCATTTT,TRBJ1-5,.,.,TRBV9
CASSLALGPISGNTIYF,TGTGCCAGCAGCTTAGCGCTGGGTCCCATCTCTGGAAACACCATATATTTT,TRBJ1-3,.,.,TRBV7-2
CASSFGAQPSGNTIYF,TGTGCCAGCAGCTTTGGCGCACAACCCTCTGGAAACACCATATATTTT,TRBJ1-3,.,.,TRBV7-6
CAIQGSSYNEQFF,TGTGCCATTCAGGGGTCATCATACAATGAGCAGTTCTTC,TRBJ2-1,.,.,TRBV24-1
CASSPPGTTDREQYF,TGTGCCAGTAGTCCGCCCGGGACGACTGACAGGGAGCAGTACTTC,TRBJ2-7,.,.,TRBV19
CASSSGVDEKLFF,TGTGCCAGCAGCTCCGGGGTGGATGAAAAACTGTTTTTT,TRBJ1-4,.,.,TRBV7-2
CASSYVRGRQPQHF,TGTGCCAGCAGTTACGTCAGGGGTAGGCAGCCCCAGCATTTT,TRBJ1-5,.,.,TRBV6-5
CASSYSPRGDGEQFF,TGTGCCAGCAGTTACTCGCCTCGTGGGGACGGTGAGCAGTTCTTC,TRBJ2-1,.,.,TRBV6-5
CASSPGFGGFGEQYF,TGTGCCAGCTCACCCGGGTTTGGGGGTTTTGGTGAGCAGTACTTC,TRBJ2-7,.,.,TRBV18
CASSYYPAGTYNEQFF,TGTGCCAGCAGTTACTATCCAGCGGGAACCTACAATGAGCAGTTCTTC,TRBJ2-1,TRBD2,.,TRBV6-2/TRBV6-3
CASSRDNSGNTIYF,TGTGCCAGCAGCCGGGACAACTCTGGAAACACCATATATTTT,TRBJ1-3,.,.,TRBV6-5
CATSRGQGTSTDTQYF,TGTGCCACCAGCAGAGGCCAGGGGACTAGCACAGATACGCAGTATTTT,TRBJ2-3,.,.,TRBV15
CASSPRGQGTDSPLHF,TGTGCCAGCTCACCTAGGGGACAGGGGACGGATTCACCCCTCCACTTT,TRBJ1-6,TRBD1,few,TRBV18
CASSPFLAGDGELFF,TGTGCCAGCAGCCCATTTCTAGCGGGAGACGGGGAGCTGTTTTTT,TRBJ2-2,TRBD2,.,TRBV5-6
CASSVGTGLTGETQYF,TGTGCCAGCAGCGTCGGAACAGGGCTCACCGGGGAGACCCAGTACTTC,TRBJ2-5,.,.,TRBV7-2
CASSSGTGNTIYF,TGCGCCAGCAGCTCGGGAACTGGAAACACCATATATTTT,TRBJ1-3,.,.,TRBV5-1
CASSSGGTNTEAFF,TGTGCCAGCAGCTCGGGGGGGACGAACACTGAAGCTTTCTTT,TRBJ1-1,.,.,TRBV11-3
CASKNTGVFSYNEQFF,TGTGCCAGCAAGAATACAGGGGTCTTTTCCTACAATGAGCAGTTCTTC,TRBJ2-1,TRBD1,.,TRBV2
CASSLRGGGPSTDTQYF,TGTGCCAGCAGCTTACGAGGTGGGGGGCCGAGCACAGATACGCAGTATTTT,TRBJ2-3,.,.,TRBV7-9
CASSPMETQYF,TGTGCCAGCTCACCCATGGAGACCCAGTACTTC,TRBJ2-5,.,.,TRBV18
CASRHRDLKPNEQFF,TGTGCCAGCAGGCACCGGGACCTAAAGCCCAATGAGCAGTTCTTC,TRBJ2-1,.,.,TRBV2
CASSLDGSSYEQYF,TGTGCCAGCAGCTTAGATGGGAGCTCCTACGAGCAGTACTTC,TRBJ2-7,.,.,TRBV11-1
CASRQGVTYGYTF,TGTGCCAGTAGACAGGGAGTCACCTATGGCTACACCTTC,TRBJ1-2,.,.,TRBV19